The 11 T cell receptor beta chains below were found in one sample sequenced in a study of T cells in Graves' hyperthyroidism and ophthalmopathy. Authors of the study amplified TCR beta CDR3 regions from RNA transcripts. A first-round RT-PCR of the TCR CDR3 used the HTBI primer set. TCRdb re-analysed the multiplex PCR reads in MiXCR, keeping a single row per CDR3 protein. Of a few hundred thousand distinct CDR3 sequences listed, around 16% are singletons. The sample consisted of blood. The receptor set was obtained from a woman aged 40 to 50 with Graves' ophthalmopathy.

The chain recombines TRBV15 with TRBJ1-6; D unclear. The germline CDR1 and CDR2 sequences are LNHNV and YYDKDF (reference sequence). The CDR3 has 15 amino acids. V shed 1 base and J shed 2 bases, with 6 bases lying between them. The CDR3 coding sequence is TGTGCCACCAGCAGAGGCGGGGCCTATAATTCACCCCTCCACTTT. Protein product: CATSRGGAYNSPLHF.

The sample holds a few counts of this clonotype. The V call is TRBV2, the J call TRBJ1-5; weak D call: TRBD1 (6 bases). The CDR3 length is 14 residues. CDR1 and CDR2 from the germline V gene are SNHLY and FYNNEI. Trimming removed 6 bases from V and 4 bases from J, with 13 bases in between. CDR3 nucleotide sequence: TGTGCCAGCAGCCGGGACAACGGAAATCAGCCCCAGCATTTT. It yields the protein CASSRDNGNQPQHF.

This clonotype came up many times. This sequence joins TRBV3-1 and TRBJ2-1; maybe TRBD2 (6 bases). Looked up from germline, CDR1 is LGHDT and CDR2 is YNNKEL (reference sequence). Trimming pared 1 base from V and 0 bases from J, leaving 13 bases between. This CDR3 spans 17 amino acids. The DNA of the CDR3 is TGTGCCAGCAGCCAAGGCCGGGGACTCAGCTCCTACAATGAGCAGTTCTTC. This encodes CASSQGRGLSSYNEQFF.

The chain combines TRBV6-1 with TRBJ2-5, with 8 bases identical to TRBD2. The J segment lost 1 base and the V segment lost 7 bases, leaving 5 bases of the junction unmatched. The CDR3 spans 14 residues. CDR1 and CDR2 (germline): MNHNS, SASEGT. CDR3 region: CASTGGDPQETQYF. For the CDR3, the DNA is TGTGCCAGCACGGGGGGGGATCCCCAAGAGACCCAGTACTTC.

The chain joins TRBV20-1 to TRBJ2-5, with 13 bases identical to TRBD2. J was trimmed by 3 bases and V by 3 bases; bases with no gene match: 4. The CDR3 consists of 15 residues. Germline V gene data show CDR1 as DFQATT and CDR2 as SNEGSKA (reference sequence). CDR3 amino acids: CSASLTSGGKETQYF. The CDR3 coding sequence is TGCAGTGCTAGCTTGACTAGCGGGGGGAAAGAGACCCAGTACTTC.

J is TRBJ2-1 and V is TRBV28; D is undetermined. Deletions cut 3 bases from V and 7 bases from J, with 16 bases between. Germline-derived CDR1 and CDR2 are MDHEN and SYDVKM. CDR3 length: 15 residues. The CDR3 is CASSFRNLPTNEQFF. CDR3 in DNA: TGTGCCAGCAGTTTTCGGAACCTGCCTACTAATGAGCAGTTCTTC. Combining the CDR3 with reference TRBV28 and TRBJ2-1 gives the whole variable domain DVKVTQSSRYLVKRTGEKVFLECVQDMDHENMFWYRQDPGLGLRLIYFSYDVKMKEKGDIPEGYSVSREKKERFSLILESASTNQTSMYLCASSFRNLPTNEQFFGPGTRLTVL.

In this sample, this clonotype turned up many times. The CDR3 is CASSRTSGVGNQPQHF. In DNA form, the CDR3 reads TGTGCCAGCAGCCGAACGTCAGGGGTCGGTAATCAGCCCCAGCATTTT. The chain combines TRBV12-3 or TRBV12-4 with TRBJ1-5, with D possibly TRBD1 on 6 matching bases. This CDR3 has 16 amino acids. Trimming cost V 6 bases and J 4 bases, with 19 bases left between them.

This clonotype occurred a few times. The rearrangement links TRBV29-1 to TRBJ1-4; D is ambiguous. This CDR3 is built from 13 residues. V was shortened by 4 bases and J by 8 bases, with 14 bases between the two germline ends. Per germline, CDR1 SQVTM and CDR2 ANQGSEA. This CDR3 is CSVAAAPGEKLFF. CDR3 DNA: TGCAGCGTTGCCGCCGCCCCTGGGGAAAAACTGTTTTTT.

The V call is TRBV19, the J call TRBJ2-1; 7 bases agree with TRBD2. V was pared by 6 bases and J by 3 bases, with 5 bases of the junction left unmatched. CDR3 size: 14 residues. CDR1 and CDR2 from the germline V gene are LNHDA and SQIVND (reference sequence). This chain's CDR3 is CASSGEGNYNEQFF. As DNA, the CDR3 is TGTGCCAGTAGCGGGGAGGGGAACTACAATGAGCAGTTCTTC.

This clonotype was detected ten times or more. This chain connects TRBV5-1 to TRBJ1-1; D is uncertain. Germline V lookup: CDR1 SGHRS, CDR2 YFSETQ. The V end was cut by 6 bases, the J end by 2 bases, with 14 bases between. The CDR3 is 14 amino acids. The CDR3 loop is CASTLHTDNTEAFF. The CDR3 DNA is TGCGCCAGCACCCTGCATACTGACAACACTGAAGCTTTCTTT.

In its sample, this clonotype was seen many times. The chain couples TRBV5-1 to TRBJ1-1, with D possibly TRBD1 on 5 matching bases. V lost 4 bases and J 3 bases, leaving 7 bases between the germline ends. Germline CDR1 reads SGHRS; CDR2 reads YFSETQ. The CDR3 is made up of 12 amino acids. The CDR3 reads CASSQGDTEAFF. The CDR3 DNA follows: TGCGCCAGCAGCCAAGGGGACACTGAAGCTTTCTTT.